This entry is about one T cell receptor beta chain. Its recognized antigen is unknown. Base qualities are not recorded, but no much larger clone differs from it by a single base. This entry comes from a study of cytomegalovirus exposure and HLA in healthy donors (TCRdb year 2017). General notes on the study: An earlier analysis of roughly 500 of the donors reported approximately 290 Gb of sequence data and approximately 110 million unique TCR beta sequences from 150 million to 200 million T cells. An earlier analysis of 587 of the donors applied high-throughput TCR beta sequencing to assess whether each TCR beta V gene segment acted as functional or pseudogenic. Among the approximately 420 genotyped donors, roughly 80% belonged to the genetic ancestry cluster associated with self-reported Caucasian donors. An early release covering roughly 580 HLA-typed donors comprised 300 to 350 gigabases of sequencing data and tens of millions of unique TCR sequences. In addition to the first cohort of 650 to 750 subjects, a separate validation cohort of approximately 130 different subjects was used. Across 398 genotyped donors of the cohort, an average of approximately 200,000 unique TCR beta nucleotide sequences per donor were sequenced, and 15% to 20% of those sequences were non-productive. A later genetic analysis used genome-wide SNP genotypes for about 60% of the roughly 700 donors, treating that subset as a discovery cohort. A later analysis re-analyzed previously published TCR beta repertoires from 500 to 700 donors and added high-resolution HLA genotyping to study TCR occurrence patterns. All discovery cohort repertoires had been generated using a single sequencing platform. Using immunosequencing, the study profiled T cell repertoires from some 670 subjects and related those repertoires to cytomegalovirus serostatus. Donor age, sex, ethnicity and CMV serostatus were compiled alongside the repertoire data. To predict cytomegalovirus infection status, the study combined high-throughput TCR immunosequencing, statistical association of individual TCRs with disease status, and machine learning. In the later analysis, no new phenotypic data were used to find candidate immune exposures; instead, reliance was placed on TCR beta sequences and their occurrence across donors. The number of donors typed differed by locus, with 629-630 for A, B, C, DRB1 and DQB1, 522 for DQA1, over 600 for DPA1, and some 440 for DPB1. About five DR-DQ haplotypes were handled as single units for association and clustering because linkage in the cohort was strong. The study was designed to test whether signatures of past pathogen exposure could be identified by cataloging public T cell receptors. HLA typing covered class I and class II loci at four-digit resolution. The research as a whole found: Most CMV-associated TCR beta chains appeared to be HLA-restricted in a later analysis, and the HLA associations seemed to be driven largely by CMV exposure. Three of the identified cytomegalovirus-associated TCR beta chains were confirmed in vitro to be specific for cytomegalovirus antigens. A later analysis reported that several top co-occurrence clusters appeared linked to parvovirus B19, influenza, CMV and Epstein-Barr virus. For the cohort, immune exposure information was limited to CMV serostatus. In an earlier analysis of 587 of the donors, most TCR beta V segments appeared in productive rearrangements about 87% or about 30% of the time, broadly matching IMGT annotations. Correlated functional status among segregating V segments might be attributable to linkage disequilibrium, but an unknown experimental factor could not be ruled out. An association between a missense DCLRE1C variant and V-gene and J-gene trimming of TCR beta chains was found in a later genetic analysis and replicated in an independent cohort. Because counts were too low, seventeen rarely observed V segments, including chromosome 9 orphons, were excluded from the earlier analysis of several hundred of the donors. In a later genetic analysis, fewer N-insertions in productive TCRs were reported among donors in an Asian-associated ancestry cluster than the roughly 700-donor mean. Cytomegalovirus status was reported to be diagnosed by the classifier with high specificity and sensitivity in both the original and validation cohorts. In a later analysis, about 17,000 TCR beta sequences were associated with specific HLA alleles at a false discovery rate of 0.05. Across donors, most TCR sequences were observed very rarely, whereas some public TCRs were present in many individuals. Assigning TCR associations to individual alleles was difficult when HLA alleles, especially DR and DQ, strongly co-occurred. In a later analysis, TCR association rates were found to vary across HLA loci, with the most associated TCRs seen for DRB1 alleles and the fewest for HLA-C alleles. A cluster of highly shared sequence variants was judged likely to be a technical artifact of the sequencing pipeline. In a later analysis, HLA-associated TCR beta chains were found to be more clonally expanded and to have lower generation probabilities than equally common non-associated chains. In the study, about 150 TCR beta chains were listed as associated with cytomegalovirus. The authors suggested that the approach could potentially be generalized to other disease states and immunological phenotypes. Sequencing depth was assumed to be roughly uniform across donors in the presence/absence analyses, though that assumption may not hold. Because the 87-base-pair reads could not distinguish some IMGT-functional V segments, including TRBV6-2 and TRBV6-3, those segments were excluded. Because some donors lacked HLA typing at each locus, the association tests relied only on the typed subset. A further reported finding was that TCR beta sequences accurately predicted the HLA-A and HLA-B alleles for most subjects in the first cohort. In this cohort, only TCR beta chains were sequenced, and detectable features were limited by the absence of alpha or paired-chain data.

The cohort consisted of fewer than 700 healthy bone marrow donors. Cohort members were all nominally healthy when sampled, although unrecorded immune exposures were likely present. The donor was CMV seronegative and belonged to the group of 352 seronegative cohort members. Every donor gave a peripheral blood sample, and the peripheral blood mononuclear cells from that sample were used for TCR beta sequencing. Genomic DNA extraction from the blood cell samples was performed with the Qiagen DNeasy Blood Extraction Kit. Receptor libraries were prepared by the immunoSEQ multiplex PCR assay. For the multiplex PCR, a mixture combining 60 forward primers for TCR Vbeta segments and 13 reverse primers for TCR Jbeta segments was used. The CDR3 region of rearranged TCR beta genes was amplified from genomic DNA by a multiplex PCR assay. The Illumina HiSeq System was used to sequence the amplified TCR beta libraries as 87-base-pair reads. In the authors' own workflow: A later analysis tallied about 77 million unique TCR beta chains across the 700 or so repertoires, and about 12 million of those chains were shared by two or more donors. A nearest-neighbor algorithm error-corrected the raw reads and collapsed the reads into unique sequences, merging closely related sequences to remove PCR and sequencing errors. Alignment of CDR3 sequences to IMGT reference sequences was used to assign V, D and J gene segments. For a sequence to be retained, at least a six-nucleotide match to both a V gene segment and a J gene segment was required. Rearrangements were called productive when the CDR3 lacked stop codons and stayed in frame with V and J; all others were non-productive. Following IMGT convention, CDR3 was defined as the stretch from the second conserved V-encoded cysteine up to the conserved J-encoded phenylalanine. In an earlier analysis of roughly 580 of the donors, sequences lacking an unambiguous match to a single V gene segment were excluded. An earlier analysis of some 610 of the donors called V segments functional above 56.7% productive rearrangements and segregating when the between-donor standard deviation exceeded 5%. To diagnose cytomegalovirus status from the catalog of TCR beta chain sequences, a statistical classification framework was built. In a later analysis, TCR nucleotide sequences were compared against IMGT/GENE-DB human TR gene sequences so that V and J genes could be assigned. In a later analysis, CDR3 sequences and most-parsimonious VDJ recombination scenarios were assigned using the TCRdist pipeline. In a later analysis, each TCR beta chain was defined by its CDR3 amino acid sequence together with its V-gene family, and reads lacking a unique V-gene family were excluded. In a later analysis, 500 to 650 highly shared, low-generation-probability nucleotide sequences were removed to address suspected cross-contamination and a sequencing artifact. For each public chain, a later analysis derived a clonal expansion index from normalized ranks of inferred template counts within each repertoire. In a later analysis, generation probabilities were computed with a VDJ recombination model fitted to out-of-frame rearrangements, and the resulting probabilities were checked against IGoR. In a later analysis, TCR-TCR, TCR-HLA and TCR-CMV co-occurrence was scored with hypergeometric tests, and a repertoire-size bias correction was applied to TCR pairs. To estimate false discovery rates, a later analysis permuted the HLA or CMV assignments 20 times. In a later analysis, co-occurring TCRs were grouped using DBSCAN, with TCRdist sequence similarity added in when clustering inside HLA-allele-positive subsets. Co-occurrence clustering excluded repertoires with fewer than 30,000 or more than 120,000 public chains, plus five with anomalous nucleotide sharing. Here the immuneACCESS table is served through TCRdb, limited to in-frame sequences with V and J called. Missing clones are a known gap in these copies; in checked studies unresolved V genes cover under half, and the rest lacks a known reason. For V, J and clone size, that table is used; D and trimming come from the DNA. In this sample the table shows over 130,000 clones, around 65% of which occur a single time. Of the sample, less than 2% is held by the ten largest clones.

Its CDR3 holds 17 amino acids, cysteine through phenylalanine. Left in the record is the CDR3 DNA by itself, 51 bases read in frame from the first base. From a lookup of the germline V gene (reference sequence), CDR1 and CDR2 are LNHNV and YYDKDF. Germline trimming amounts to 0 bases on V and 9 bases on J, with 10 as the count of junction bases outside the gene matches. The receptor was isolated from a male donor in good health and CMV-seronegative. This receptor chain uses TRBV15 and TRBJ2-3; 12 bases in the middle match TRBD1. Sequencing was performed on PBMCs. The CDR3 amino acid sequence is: CATSREDGTGGSETQYF. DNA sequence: TGTGCCACCAGCAGAGAGGACGGGACAGGGGGCTCGGAGACGCAGTATTTT.